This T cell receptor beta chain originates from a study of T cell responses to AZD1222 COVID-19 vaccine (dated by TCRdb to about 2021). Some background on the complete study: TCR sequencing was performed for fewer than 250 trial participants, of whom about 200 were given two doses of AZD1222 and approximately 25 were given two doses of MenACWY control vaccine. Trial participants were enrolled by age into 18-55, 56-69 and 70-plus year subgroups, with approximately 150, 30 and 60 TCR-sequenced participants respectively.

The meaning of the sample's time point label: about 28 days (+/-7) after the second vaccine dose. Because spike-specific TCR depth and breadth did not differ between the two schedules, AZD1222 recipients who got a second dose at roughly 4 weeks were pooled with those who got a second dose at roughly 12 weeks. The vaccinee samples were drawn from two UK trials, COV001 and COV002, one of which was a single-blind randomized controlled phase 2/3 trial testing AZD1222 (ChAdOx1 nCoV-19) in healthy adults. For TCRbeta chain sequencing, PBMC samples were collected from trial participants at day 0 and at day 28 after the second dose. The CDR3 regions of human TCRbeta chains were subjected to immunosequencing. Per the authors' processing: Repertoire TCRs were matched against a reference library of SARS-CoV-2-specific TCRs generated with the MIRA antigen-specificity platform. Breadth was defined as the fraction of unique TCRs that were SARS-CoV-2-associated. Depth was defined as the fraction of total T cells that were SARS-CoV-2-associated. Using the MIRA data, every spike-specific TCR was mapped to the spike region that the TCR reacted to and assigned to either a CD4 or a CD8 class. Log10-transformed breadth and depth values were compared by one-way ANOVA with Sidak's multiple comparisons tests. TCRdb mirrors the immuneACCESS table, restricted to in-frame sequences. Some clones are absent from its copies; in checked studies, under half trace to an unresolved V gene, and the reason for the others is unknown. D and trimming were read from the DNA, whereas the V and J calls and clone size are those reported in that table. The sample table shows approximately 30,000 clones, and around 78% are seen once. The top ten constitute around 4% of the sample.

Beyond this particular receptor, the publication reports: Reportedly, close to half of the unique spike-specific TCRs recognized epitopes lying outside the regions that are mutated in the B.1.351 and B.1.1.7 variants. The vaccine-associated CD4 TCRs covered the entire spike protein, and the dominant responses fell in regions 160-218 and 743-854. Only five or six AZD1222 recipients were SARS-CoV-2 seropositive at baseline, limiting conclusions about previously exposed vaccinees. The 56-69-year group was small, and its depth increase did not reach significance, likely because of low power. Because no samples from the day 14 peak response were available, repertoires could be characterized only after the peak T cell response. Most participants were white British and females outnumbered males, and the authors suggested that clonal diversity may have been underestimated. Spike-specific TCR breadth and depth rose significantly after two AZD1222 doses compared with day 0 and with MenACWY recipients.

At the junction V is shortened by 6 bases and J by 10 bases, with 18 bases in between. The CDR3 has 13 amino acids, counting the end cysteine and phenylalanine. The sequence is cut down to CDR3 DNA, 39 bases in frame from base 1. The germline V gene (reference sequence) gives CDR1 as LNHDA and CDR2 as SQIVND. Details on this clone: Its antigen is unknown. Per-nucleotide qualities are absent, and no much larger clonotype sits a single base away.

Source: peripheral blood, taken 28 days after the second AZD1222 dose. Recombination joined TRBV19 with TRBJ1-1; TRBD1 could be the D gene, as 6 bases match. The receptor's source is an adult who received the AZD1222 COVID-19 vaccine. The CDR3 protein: CASRGGTFGIAFF. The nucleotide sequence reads TGTGCCAGTAGAGGAGGGACATTCGGTATAGCTTTCTTT.